This T cell receptor beta chain was profiled in a study of blood T cell repertoires in COVID-19. Across the whole study: Acute-phase and convalescent COVID-19 samples originated in the United States, Italy and Spain. PBMCs, B-cell-depleted T cells, or T cells provided the cDNA or gDNA that made up the material.

In the original processing: Reference gene primer amplification gave nucleated cell count estimates. The protocol was immunoSEQ multiplex PCR, while the TCRdb copy is restricted to in-frame clones and leaves out a portion. V and J calls and clone size are given by that table; D and trimming were obtained from the DNA. The sample contains 300,000 to 400,000 clones, around nine tenths of which appear only once. V was pared by 1 base and J by 1 base, with 2 bases of the junction left unmatched. The germline gives CDR1 SGHNT, CDR2 YENEEA. CDR3 size: 15 residues. V gene TRBV11-3 combines with J gene TRBJ2-3; TRBD1 matches 7 bases. The specimen was peripheral blood. This receptor was taken from a woman aged 18-35 years who had recovered from COVID-19. CDR3 region: CASSLGGQRTDTQYF. CDR3 coding DNA: TGTGCCAGCAGCTTAGGGGGACAGCGCACAGATACGCAGTATTTT.